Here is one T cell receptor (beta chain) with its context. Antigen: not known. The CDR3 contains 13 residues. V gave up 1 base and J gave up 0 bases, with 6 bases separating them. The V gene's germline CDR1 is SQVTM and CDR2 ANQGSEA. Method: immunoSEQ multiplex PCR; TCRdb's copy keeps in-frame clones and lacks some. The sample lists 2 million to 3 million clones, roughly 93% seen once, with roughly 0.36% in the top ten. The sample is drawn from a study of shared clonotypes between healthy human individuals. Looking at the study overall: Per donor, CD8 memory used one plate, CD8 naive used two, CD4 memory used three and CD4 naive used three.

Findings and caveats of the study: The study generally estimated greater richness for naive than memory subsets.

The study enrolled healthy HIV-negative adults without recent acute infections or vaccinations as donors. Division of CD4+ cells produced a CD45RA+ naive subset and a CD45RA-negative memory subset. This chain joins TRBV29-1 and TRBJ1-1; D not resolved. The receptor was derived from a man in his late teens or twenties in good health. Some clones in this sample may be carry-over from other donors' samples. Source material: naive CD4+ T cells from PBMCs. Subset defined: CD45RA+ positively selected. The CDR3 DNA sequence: TGCAGCGTTGAAGTACACTTGAACACTGAAGCTTTCTTT. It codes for CSVEVHLNTEAFF.